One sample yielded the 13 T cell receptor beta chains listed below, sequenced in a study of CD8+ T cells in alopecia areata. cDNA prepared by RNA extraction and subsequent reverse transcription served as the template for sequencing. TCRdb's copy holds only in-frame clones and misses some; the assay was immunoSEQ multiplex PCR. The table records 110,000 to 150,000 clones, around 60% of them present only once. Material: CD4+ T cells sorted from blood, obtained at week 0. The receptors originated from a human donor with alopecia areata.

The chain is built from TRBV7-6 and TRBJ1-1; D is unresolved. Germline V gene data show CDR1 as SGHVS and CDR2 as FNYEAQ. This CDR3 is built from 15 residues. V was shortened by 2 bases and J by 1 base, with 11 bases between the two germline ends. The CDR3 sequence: CASSLRGEWNTEAFF. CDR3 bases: TGTGCCAGCAGCTTACGTGGGGAGTGGAACACTGAAGCTTTCTTT.

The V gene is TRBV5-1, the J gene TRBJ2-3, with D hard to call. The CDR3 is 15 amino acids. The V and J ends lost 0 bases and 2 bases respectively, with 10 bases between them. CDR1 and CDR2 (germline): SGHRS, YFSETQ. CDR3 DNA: TGCGCCAGCAGCTTGGGGCACTTCGACACAGATACGCAGTATTTT. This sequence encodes CASSLGHFDTDTQYF.

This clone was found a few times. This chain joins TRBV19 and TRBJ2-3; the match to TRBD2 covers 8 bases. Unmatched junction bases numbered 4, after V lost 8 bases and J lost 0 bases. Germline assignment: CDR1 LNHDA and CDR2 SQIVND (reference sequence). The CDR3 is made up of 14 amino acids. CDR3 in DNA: TGTGCCAGTCATACTAGCGGCAGCACAGATACGCAGTATTTT. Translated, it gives CASHTSGSTDTQYF.

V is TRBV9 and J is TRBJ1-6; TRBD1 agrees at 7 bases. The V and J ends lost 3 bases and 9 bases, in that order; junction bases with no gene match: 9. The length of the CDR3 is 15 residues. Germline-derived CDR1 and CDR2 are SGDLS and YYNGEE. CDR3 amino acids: CASSATGLWASPLHF. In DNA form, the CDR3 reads TGTGCCAGCAGCGCGACAGGGTTATGGGCTTCACCCCTCCACTTT.

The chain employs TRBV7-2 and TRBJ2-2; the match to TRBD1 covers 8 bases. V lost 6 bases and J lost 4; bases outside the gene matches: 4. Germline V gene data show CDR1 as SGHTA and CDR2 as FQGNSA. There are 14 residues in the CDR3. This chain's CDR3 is CASSLTGGTGELFF. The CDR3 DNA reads TGTGCCAGCAGTTTAACAGGGGGCACCGGGGAGCTGTTTTTT.

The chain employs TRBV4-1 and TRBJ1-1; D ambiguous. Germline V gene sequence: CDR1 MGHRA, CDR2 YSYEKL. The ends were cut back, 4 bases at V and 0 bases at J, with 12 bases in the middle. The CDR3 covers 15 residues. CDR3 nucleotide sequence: TGCGCCAGCAGCCGCACAGCGTACGTGAACACTGAAGCTTTCTTT. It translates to CASSRTAYVNTEAFF.

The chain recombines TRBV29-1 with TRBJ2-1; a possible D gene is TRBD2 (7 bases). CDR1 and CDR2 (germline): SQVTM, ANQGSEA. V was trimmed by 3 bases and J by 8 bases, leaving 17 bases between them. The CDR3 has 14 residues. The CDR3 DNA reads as TGCAGCGTTGATTCCCCACAGGGAGGGGATGAGCAGTTCTTC. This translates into CSVDSPQGGDEQFF.

The CDR3 region has the DNA TGTGCCAGCTCACCACCGTCTACCTCGGGGACCCAGTACTTC. Translated, it gives CASSPPSTSGTQYF. This chain uses TRBV18 with TRBJ2-5, with D hard to call. CDR3 length: 14 residues. Trimming took 0 bases from V and 7 from J, leaving 12 bases between them. Germline V gene data show CDR1 as KGHSH and CDR2 as LQKENI. The full variable domain, completed using reference TRBV18 and TRBJ2-5, is NAGVMQNPRHLVRRRGQEARLRCSPMKGHSHVYWYRQLPEEGLKFMVYLQKENIIDESGMPKERFSAEFPKEGPSILRIQQVVRGDSAAYFCASSPPSTSGTQYFGPGTRLLVL.

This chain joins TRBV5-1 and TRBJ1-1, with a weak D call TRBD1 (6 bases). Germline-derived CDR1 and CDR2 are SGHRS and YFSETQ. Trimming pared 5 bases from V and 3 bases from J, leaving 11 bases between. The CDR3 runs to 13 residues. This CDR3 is CASRTGWDTEAFF. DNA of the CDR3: TGCGCCAGCAGAACAGGGTGGGACACTGAAGCTTTCTTT.

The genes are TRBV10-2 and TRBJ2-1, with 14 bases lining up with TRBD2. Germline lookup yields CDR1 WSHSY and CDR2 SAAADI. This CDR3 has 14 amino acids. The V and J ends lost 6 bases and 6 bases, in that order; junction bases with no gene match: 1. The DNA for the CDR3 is TGCGCCAGCAGCGGACTAGCGGGGGGCAATGAGCAGTTCTTC. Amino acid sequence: CASSGLAGGNEQFF.

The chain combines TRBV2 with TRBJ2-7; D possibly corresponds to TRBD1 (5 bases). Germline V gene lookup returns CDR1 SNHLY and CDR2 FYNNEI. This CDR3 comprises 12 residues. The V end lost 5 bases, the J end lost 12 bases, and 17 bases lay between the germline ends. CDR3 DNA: TGTGCCAGCAGTTCGAAGAATGGGGCCCCGTACTTC. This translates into CASSSKNGAPYF.

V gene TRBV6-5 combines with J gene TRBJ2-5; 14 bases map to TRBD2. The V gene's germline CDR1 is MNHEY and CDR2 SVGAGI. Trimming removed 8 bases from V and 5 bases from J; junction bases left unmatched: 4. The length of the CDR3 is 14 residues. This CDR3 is CASGGTSGGETQYF. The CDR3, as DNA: TGTGCCAGCGGTGGGACTAGCGGGGGTGAGACCCAGTACTTC.

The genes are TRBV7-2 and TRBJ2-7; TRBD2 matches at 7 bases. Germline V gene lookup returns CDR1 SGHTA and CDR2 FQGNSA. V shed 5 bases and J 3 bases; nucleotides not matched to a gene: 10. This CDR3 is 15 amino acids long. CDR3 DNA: TGTGCCAGCAGCCCCCTAGGGGTAGCGGGCTACGAGCAGTACTTC. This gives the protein CASSPLGVAGYEQYF.